The present entry profiles one T cell receptor (beta chain) with its context. This sample is part of a study of T cell changes during pregnancy in multiple sclerosis. The CDR3 sequence is 15 residues long. CDR1 is SGHRS and CDR2 is YFSETQ in the germline V gene. Trimming at V came to 1 base and at J to 5 bases, leaving 7 bases not matched to a gene. Clones were read by immunoSEQ multiplex PCR, and TCRdb kept only the in-frame ones, dropping some. The sample lists 85,000 to 100,000 clones; approximately 92% were seen once. This receptor was identified in a female donor with multiple sclerosis, enrolled in a pregnancy study. This chain connects TRBV5-1 to TRBJ2-5; 8 nucleotides align to TRBD2. This specimen was peripheral blood, taken in the first trimester of pregnancy. The chain's CDR3 is CASSLPTSGPETQYF. CDR3 nucleotide sequence: TGCGCCAGCAGCTTGCCCACTAGCGGTCCTGAGACCCAGTACTTC.